This T cell receptor (beta chain) derives from a study of T cell clonality in common variable immunodeficiency. TCRdb's copy holds only in-frame clones and misses some; the assay was immunoSEQ multiplex PCR. Recorded here are 30,000 or so clones, none singletons. As concerns this clone: The DNA ends 3 residues before the CDR3 does, and the rest of the CDR3 is filled in from the germline J gene.

This CDR3 is built from 15 residues. Germline V CDR1 and CDR2: DFQATT, SNEGSKA (reference sequence). V was shortened by 3 bases and J by 10 bases, with 19 bases between the two germline ends. The sequenced sample was peripheral blood mononuclear cells. This TCR was sampled from a person aged 18 to 70 in good health. The V call is TRBV20-1, the J call TRBJ1-6, with D possibly matching TRBD1 (6 bases). The sequenced part of the CDR3 DNA is TGCAGTGCTAGGGGGGCCGGGGGGGAAGGATCACCC. Protein sequence: CSARGAGGEGSP. Given in full, the CDR3 is CSARGAGGEGSPLHF.